This record looks at one T cell receptor beta chain sequence and its context. Antigen specificity is unknown. Repertoires were generated with immunoSEQ multiplex PCR, while TCRdb's copy carries only in-frame clones and drops some. The sample has about 88,000 clones; around nine tenths are singletons. The sample belongs to a study of OX40 agonist ivuxolimab in advanced cancers. Study in general: Aged about 20 to 85 with a mean of approximately 57 years, they were about 78% male. Broader study findings: At doses 0.1 to 3.0 mg/kg, CD4+ and CD8+ clones expanded.

Looked up from germline, CDR1 is MNHEY and CDR2 is SVGAGI. V was shortened by 3 bases and J by 3 bases, with 9 bases between the two germline ends. This CDR3 spans 14 amino acids. The TCR comes from an adult with an advanced solid tumor such as melanoma, head and neck, liver or kidney cancer. The rearrangement uses TRBV6-5 and TRBJ1-5, with D possibly matching TRBD1 (5 bases). The sample was CD4+ or CD8+ T cells sorted from blood, taken in a trial of the OX40 agonist ivuxolimab. The DNA of the CDR3 is TGTGCCAGCAGTTATGGGGGGTTCAATCAGCCCCAGCATTTT. It codes for CASSYGGFNQPQHF.